This T cell receptor beta chain originates from a study of T-cell memory formation after mild COVID-19. TCR alpha and TCR beta cDNA libraries carrying sample barcodes and UMIs were produced by 5'RACE using constant-segment primers. TCRdb re-called the 5' RACE reads with MiXCR, one entry per CDR3 protein. The sample consists of around 530,000 distinct CDR3 sequences, about a fifth of them appearing once. This clonotype was seen at least ten times. Its antigen is not known. General study findings and limits: Contracting clones, day 15 to 85, had balanced CD4/CD8, and later expanders favored CD4+. Among clones peaking at day 37 in the second wave, SARS-CoV-2 specificity remained unconfirmed.

Material for sequencing was PBMCs or a T cell subset sorted from them (not recorded which). This clonotype was sampled from an adult woman who had mild COVID-19 (a few samples of this study predate the infection). Cell type and time point are not known.

DNA of the CDR3: TGTGCCAGCAGCTCCCAGGGGGGCGAGCAGTACTTC. It yields the protein CASSSQGGEQYF. The rearrangement links TRBV7-6 to TRBJ2-7, with D possibly TRBD1 on 7 matching bases. Trimming removed 4 bases at V and 6 bases at J, with 10 bases between. This CDR3 contains 12 residues. The germline V gene encodes CDR1 SGHVS and CDR2 FNYEAQ.